Given below is one TCR beta chain in context. V dropped 5 bases and J dropped 8 bases, with 15 bases sitting between them. CDR1 is SNHLY, CDR2 FYNNEI, per germline. CDR3 size: 13 residues. This record belongs to a study of shared clonotypes between healthy human individuals. Division of CD4+ cells produced a CD45RA+ naive subset and a CD45RA-negative memory subset. Profiled with immunoSEQ multiplex PCR; TCRdb holds only in-frame clones, not every one. Seen here are 1.4 million or so clones, approximately 98.5% observed once, and the top ten hold 0.36%. V and J are TRBV2 and TRBJ1-2; D gene unclear. This sequence originates from a man in his thirties or forties in good health. Sequenced input: naive CD4+ T cells sorted from blood. Subset here: CD45RA+ positively selected. In nucleotides, the CDR3 is TGTGCCAGCAGTCCCCTCGTAGGTCGGGGCTACACCTTC. It is translated as CASSPLVGRGYTF.